The 29 T cell receptor beta chains reported below all come from one sample, sequenced in a study of control samples from healthy donors and cancer patients. Profiled with immunoSEQ multiplex PCR; TCRdb holds only in-frame clones, not every one. The repertoire consists of more than 95,000 clones, with about 89% occurring once and the leading ten covering about 18%. Input material: PBMCs. The receptors originated from a man in his fifties or sixties with lung cancer.

The sample holds a few counts of this clone. The CDR3 coding sequence is TGTGCCAGTAGTATTAACAATGAGCAGTTCTTC. This encodes CASSINNEQFF. The chain recombines TRBV19 with TRBJ2-1; no clear D gene. CDR1 and CDR2 (germline): LNHDA, SQIVND (reference sequence). V was trimmed by 3 bases and J by 5 bases, leaving 2 bases between them. The CDR3 totals 11 residues.

The V call is TRBV19, the J call TRBJ1-6, with a weak D call TRBD1 (5 bases). The V end was cut by 6 bases, the J end by 0 bases, with 9 bases between. The germline V gene has CDR1 LNHDA and CDR2 SQIVND (reference sequence). The CDR3 is 15 residues long. The CDR3 here is CASRGLSSYNSPLHF. CDR3 DNA: TGTGCCAGTAGGGGACTCAGCTCCTATAATTCACCCCTCCACTTT.

CDR3 nucleotide sequence: TGTGCCAGCAGCTTAAAGGGCAGCTCTGGGGCCAACGTCCTGACTTTC. Translated: CASSLKGSSGANVLTF. The chain uses TRBV7-3 and TRBJ2-6; D is ambiguous. V shed 1 base and J shed 0 bases, with 7 bases lying between them. Germline-derived CDR1 and CDR2 are SGHTA and FQGTGA. The CDR3 has 16 amino acids.

The CDR3 sequence: CASSLRMGTGGLQETQYF. The CDR3 DNA reads as TGTGCCAGCAGCCTACGTATGGGAACGGGGGGGCTCCAAGAGACCCAGTACTTC. The V gene is TRBV14, the J gene TRBJ2-5; 8 bases are shared with TRBD2. The ends lost 4 bases at V and 1 base at J; junction bases unmatched: 14. In germline, CDR1 is SGHDN, CDR2 FVKESK. There are 18 residues in the CDR3.

The CDR3 loop reads CASSDDSYEQYF. For the CDR3, the DNA is TGTGCCAGCAGCGATGACAGCTACGAGCAGTACTTC. The V gene is TRBV6-5, the J gene TRBJ2-7; weak D call: TRBD1 (5 bases). Germline values: CDR1 MNHEY, CDR2 SVGAGI. The CDR3 consists of 12 residues. V was pared by 6 bases and J by 3 bases, with 9 bases between.

This chain uses TRBV6-2 or TRBV6-3 with TRBJ2-3; 7 nucleotides agree with TRBD1. V gave up 4 bases and J gave up 4 bases; unmatched junction bases: 11. The CDR3 covers 16 residues. The germline CDR1 and CDR2 sequences are MNHEY and SVGEGT. Here the CDR3 DNA reads TGTGCCAGCAGTTTATCACCTAGACAGGGCGCAGATACGCAGTATTTT. This sequence encodes CASSLSPRQGADTQYF.

The rearrangement links TRBV9 to TRBJ2-2; no clear D gene. Germline lookup yields CDR1 SGDLS and CDR2 YYNGEE. The CDR3 loop spans 14 amino acids. The ends were cut back, 5 bases at V and 4 bases at J, with 12 bases in the middle. The CDR3 nucleotides are TGTGCCAGCAGTATAGTGGCCATCACCGGGGAGCTGTTTTTT. This encodes CASSIVAITGELFF.

The chain joins TRBV10-3 to TRBJ2-1, with D possibly matching TRBD2 (5 bases). V lost 10 bases to trimming and J lost 1 base, with 14 bases between them. The germline gives CDR1 ENHRY, CDR2 SYGVKD. The length of the CDR3 is 14 residues. The CDR3 nucleotides read TGTGCCACGGAGGAGGTATTGTCCTACAATGAGCAGTTCTTC. Translated: CATEEVLSYNEQFF.

This rearrangement joins TRBV5-1 to TRBJ2-3; D perhaps matches TRBD1 (6 bases). The CDR3 has 16 residues. Between the trimmed V and J ends, which lost 4 bases and 0 bases, there was a span of 15 bases. From germline, CDR1 is SGHRS and CDR2 YFSETQ. CDR3 in amino acids: CASSPGTPSSTDTQYF. The CDR3, as DNA: TGCGCCAGCAGCCCGGGGACACCCTCTAGCACAGATACGCAGTATTTT. Together with reference TRBV5-1 and TRBJ2-3, the CDR3 gives the full variable domain: KAGVTQTPRYLIKTRGQQVTLSCSPISGHRSVSWYQQTPGQGLQFLFEYFSETQRNKGNFPGRFSGRQFSNSRSEMNVSTLELGDSALYLCASSPGTPSSTDTQYFGPGTRLTVL.

The chain recombines TRBV5-1 with TRBJ2-7; D might be TRBD1 (5 bases). CDR3 length: 13 residues. V was pared by 0 bases and J by 8 bases, with 12 bases between. CDR1 and CDR2 from the germline V gene are SGHRS and YFSETQ. The CDR3 region has the DNA TGCGCCAGCAGCTTGGCTCCCCTGGGGCAGCAGTACTTC. Translation gives CASSLAPLGQQYF. Looking up the rest from reference TRBV5-1 and TRBJ2-7 gives the full variable domain: KAGVTQTPRYLIKTRGQQVTLSCSPISGHRSVSWYQQTPGQGLQFLFEYFSETQRNKGNFPGRFSGRQFSNSRSEMNVSTLELGDSALYLCASSLAPLGQQYFGPGTRLTVT.

This clone has just one count. This sequence joins TRBV18 and TRBJ2-1, with a possible D match to TRBD1 (6 bases). From germline, CDR1 is KGHSH and CDR2 LQKENI. Trimming left V 6 bases short and J 2 bases short, with 11 bases between. The CDR3 consists of 14 residues. CDR3 nucleotide sequence: TGTGCCAGCTCCCCCGGGACAACCTACAATGAGCAGTTCTTC. Its protein is CASSPGTTYNEQFF.

The CDR3 sequence: CASSQDPSSYEQYF. CDR3 in DNA: TGCGCCAGCAGCCAAGATCCCAGCTCCTACGAGCAGTACTTC. J is TRBJ2-7 and V is TRBV4-1; D remains ambiguous. Per germline, CDR1 MGHRA and CDR2 YSYEKL. Trimming stripped 0 bases from V and 0 bases from J, with 6 bases between. CDR3 length: 14 amino acids.

The CDR3 DNA reads TGCAGTGCTAGTGCCCCAGGGGGCATGAGGAATGAGCAGTTCTTC. It yields the protein CSASAPGGMRNEQFF. The gene calls are TRBV20-1 and TRBJ2-1; 8 bases match TRBD1. After removal of 3 bases from V and 7 bases from J, the junction contained 11 bases not matched to a gene. CDR1 is DFQATT, CDR2 SNEGSKA, per germline (reference sequence). CDR3 length: 15 residues.

This chain joins TRBV4-1 and TRBJ1-2; no clear D gene. V shed 1 base and J shed 4 bases, with 13 bases lying between them. This CDR3 comprises 15 residues. CDR1 MGHRA and CDR2 YSYEKL come from the germline V gene. CDR3 bases: TGCGCCAGCAGCCAAGTTGGTGCAGACTCCTATGGCTACACCTTC. This gives the protein CASSQVGADSYGYTF.

J is TRBJ2-7 and V is TRBV5-1, with D perhaps matching TRBD1 (6 bases). V shed 2 bases and J shed 4 bases, with 13 bases lying between them. From germline, CDR1 is SGHRS and CDR2 YFSETQ. The CDR3 is 14 amino acids. CDR3 coding DNA: TGCGCCAGCAGCTTCGCTGACAGGACATACGAGCAGTACTTC. Residues: CASSFADRTYEQYF.

This chain joins TRBV30 and TRBJ1-3; no definite D call. Germline values: CDR1 GTSNPN, CDR2 SVGIG (reference sequence). The CDR3 length is 10 residues. Trimming cost V 4 bases and J 14 bases, with 12 bases left between them. CDR3: CAWNGERLYF. The DNA of the CDR3 is TGTGCCTGGAACGGGGAAAGGTTATATTTT.

J is TRBJ2-3 and V is TRBV5-1; 11 bases are shared with TRBD2. Looked up from germline, CDR1 is SGHRS and CDR2 is YFSETQ. The CDR3 extends over 16 amino acids. The ends lost 4 bases at V and 2 bases at J; junction bases unmatched: 6. DNA for the CDR3: TGCGCCAGCAGCCCGGGACTAGCGGCGTTCACAGATACGCAGTATTTT. Translation gives CASSPGLAAFTDTQYF.

This clone occurred once. The gene calls are TRBV30 and TRBJ2-1; 8 bases line up with TRBD2. Germline loops: CDR1 GTSNPN, CDR2 SVGIG (reference sequence). J lost 7 bases, V lost 4 bases, and 15 bases had no gene match. The CDR3 runs 16 residues. The CDR3 sequence: CAWNPNGRGAKNEQFF. CDR3 sequence (DNA): TGTGCCTGGAACCCCAACGGGCGGGGGGCCAAAAATGAGCAGTTCTTC.

This clone appeared a few times. The rearrangement joins TRBV6-2 or TRBV6-3 to TRBJ2-7; no clear D gene. Germline V gene sequence: CDR1 MNHEY, CDR2 SVGEGT. CDR3 length: 13 residues. The V and J ends lost 1 base and 2 bases respectively, with 6 bases between them. DNA of the CDR3: TGTGCCAGCAGTTACTTTGTACCCTACGAGCAGTACTTC. Amino acids: CASSYFVPYEQYF.

The rearrangement joins TRBV11-2 to TRBJ2-2; D unresolved. V was trimmed by 2 bases and J by 5 bases, leaving 12 bases between them. Looked up from germline, CDR1 is SGHAT and CDR2 is FQNNGV. The CDR3 sequence is 15 residues long. CDR3 residues: CASSLKIGVTGELFF. CDR3 coding DNA: TGTGCCAGCAGCTTAAAGATTGGGGTAACCGGGGAGCTGTTTTTT.

The V call is TRBV6-6, the J call TRBJ1-2; perhaps TRBD1 as D (5 bases). Germline V gene sequence: CDR1 MNHNY, CDR2 SVGAGI (reference sequence). V lost 4 bases, J lost 6 bases, and 12 bases lay in between. CDR3 length: 13 amino acids. The DNA of the CDR3 is TGTGCCAGCAGTTTCGGGGAGGGACATGGCTACACCTTC. Translating gives CASSFGEGHGYTF.

The gene calls are TRBV6-5 and TRBJ1-1; a possible D gene is TRBD1 (5 bases). The CDR3 is 15 amino acids. Trimming left V 6 bases short and J 3 bases short, with 17 bases between. The germline gives CDR1 MNHEY, CDR2 SVGAGI. The chain's CDR3 is CASSPEEGKHTEAFF. DNA for the CDR3: TGTGCCAGCAGCCCCGAGGAGGGGAAACACACTGAAGCTTTCTTT.

This clone has only a few counts. This chain links TRBV7-2 with TRBJ1-5; D call uncertain. Between the trimmed V and J ends, which lost 0 bases and 4 bases, there was a span of 10 bases. Germline V gives CDR1 SGHTA, CDR2 FQGNSA. The CDR3 extends over 15 amino acids. CDR3 sequence (DNA): TGTGCCAGCAGCTTAGCGACCGGGCTTAATCAGCCCCAGCATTTT. Protein sequence: CASSLATGLNQPQHF.

The chain couples TRBV6-6 to TRBJ1-3; possible D gene TRBD1, 6 bases. This CDR3 is built from 15 residues. With 5 bases removed from V and 0 bases from J, the gap between germline ends came to 11 bases. Germline assignment: CDR1 MNHNY and CDR2 SVGAGI (reference sequence). CDR3 DNA: TGTGCCAGCAGTCCAACAGGGAACTCTGGAAACACCATATATTTT. It specifies CASSPTGNSGNTIYF.

V and J are TRBV7-9 and TRBJ1-4, with 9 bases aligning to TRBD1. CDR1 is SEHNR, CDR2 FQNEAQ, per germline (reference sequence). The ends lost 4 bases at V and 7 bases at J; junction bases unmatched: 7. This CDR3 has 15 amino acids. The chain's CDR3 is CASSSRTGVGEKLFF. In DNA, the CDR3 is TGTGCCAGCAGCTCTAGGACAGGGGTTGGTGAAAAACTGTTTTTT.

V gene TRBV29-1 combines with J gene TRBJ2-2, with 11 bases aligning to TRBD2. The CDR3 extends over 18 amino acids. Germline V gives CDR1 SQVTM, CDR2 ANQGSEA. V gave up 2 bases and J gave up 1 base; unmatched junction bases: 9. The chain's CDR3 is CSVETGAGLAGNTGELFF. CDR3 coding DNA: TGCAGCGTTGAAACGGGCGCCGGACTAGCGGGGAACACCGGGGAGCTGTTTTTT.

This clone has just one count. The chain is built from TRBV10-2 and TRBJ2-3; D ambiguous. Between the trimmed V and J ends, which lost 6 bases and 1 base, there was a span of 14 bases. Germline assignment: CDR1 WSHSY and CDR2 SAAADI. This CDR3 has 15 amino acids. The CDR3 loop reads CASRDIGVGTDTQYF. The CDR3 DNA sequence: TGCGCCAGCAGGGATATAGGAGTCGGCACAGATACGCAGTATTTT.

This clone has only one observation. The chain couples TRBV30 to TRBJ2-3; the match to TRBD1 covers 8 bases. Germline V CDR1 and CDR2: GTSNPN, SVGIG (reference sequence). J lost 6 bases, V lost 0 bases, and 20 bases had no gene match. The CDR3 runs to 19 residues. The CDR3 sequence is CAWSVRQGFRGPPVDTQYF. The CDR3 coding sequence is TGTGCCTGGAGTGTCCGACAGGGGTTTAGAGGACCCCCTGTTGATACGCAGTATTTT.

The V gene is TRBV6-1, the J gene TRBJ1-4; 9 bases align to TRBD1. V was pared by 3 bases and J by 5 bases, with 1 base of the junction left unmatched. This CDR3 has 14 amino acids. The germline V gene has CDR1 MNHNS and CDR2 SASEGT. The CDR3 sequence: CASSEGQGNEKLFF. The CDR3 DNA reads as TGTGCCAGCAGTGAGGGACAGGGAAATGAAAAACTGTTTTTT.